The next 29 T cell receptor delta chains were all read from a single sample in a study of γδ T cells in repeated Plasmodium falciparum infection. TCRdb re-processed the multiplex PCR reads using CATT. Here the sample spans tens of thousands of delta-chain clones, about 1.5% being singletons. Flow sorting of PBMC yielded separate Vgamma9/Vdelta2+ and Vdelta2-negative gammadelta T cell populations for bulk repertoire analysis. Sequenced: gamma-delta T cells from blood. Receptors were obtained from a pool of human donors (malaria-infected and uninfected, not separated).

This clone occurred a few times. The protein TCRdb gives is from a much larger clone and does not agree with this DNA's translation at residue 10, likely a read error; the protein shown here comes from the DNA. The rearrangement joins TRDV1 to TRDJ1, with a tentative D call TRDD2 (5 bases). V gave up 4 bases and J gave up 1 base, with 25 bases separating them. Germline V CDR1 and CDR2: TSWWSYY, QGS. This CDR3 region has 19 residues. CDR3 coding DNA: TGTGCTCTTGGGGCTAGTCCTAGGAGTGTCGGGGCTCTCACCGATAAACTCATCTTT. This codes for CALGASPRSVGALTDKLIF.

As for this clone: A read error likely explains why the TCRdb protein, taken from a much larger clone, differs from this DNA's translation at residue 20; the protein shown is translated from the DNA. The rearrangement links TRDV2 to TRDJ1; 10 bases agree with TRDD3. CDR1 is GEAIGNYY, CDR2 EKD, per germline. The CDR3 extends over 21 amino acids. The DNA for the CDR3 is TGTGCCTGTGACACTCTACACGGGGGAGGTACGGTCGTACTGGGGGATCGGAAACTCACCTTT. Amino acids: CACDTLHGGGTVVLGDRKLTF.

The sample holds many counts of this clone. A read error may produce the germline difference seen at one junction end. Other nucleotide sequences in the sample specify the same CDR3. The gene calls are TRDV1 and TRDJ1; 13 positions agree with TRDD3. The CDR3 runs 21 residues. In germline, CDR1 is TSWWSYY, CDR2 QGS. The CDR3 sequence is CALGELKGYWGIRNRADKLIF. DNA for the CDR3: TGTGCTCTTGGGGAACTCAAAGGGTACTGGGGGATACGAAATAGAGCCGATAAACTCATATTT.

Notes on this clone: It is likely a read error: a sequence one base away is far more abundant. The J segment was not called; the V segment is TRDV1. CDR1 TSWWSYY and CDR2 QGS come from the germline V gene. The length of the CDR3 is 18 residues. The CDR3 spells CALGTPQPRALDTDKLIF. The CDR3 nucleotides are TGTGCTCTTGGGACCCCCCAACCTAGAGCCTTGGACACCGATAAACTCATCTTC.

This clone appeared many times. The same CDR3 can be traced to other DNA sequences in this sample. This chain uses TRDV1 with TRDJ1; 12 bases match TRDD3. V dropped 0 bases and J dropped 5; count of bases not matched to a gene: 16. Germline V gene lookup returns CDR1 TSWWSYY and CDR2 QGS. The CDR3 has 20 amino acids. The CDR3 nucleotides are TGTGCTCTTGGGGAACTCCCCTGGGGGATACGCGGCGTCCCGGCTGATAAACTCATCTTT. Protein: CALGELPWGIRGVPADKLIF.

For this clone: The protein that TCRdb holds for this DNA derives from a much larger clone and differs from the translated DNA at residue 6, which likely indicates a read error; the protein shown here is translated from the DNA. The chain links TRDV2 to TRDJ2; the match to TRDD3 covers 9 bases. Here the J gene was assigned by germline matching of the DNA, as TCRdb has none. CDR3 length: 15 residues. CDR1 and CDR2 from the germline V gene are GEAIGNYY and EKD. V was pared by 0 bases and J by 6 bases, with 4 bases of the junction left unmatched. The CDR3 sequence is CACDTPGDTPAQLFF. CDR3 sequence (DNA): TGTGCCTGTGACACCCCGGGGGATACACCAGCACAACTCTTCTTT.

Turning to this clone: This DNA translates differently at residue 16 from the TCRdb protein, which is that of a much larger clone; a read error is likely, and the protein shown is the DNA's own translation. There is no J gene call, but TRDV2 is given as the V gene; the table's D gene call, TRDD3, was not cross checked with the DNA. The germline V gene encodes CDR1 GEAIGNYY and CDR2 EKD. There are 19 residues in the CDR3. The chain's CDR3 is CACDTVGGGYVGYTDNLIF. Here the CDR3 DNA reads TGTGCCTGTGACACCGTAGGTGGGGGATACGTGGGGTACACCGATAATCTCATCTTT.

This clone was seen more than once but under ten times. TCRdb has a much larger clone's protein, which differs at residue 9 from the translation of this DNA, likely because of a read error; what is shown is the protein translated from the DNA. The rearrangement joins TRDV1 to TRDJ1; D is undetermined. V was clipped by 5 bases and J by 3 bases, with 13 bases between them. The CDR3 covers 14 residues. The germline CDR1 and CDR2 sequences are TSWWSYY and QGS. CDR3 in amino acids: CALGIPKYADKLIF. CDR3 nucleotide sequence: TGTGCTCTTGGGATTCCCAAGTACGCCGATAAACTCATCTTT.

Details on this clone: The protein TCRdb lists belongs to a much larger clone and differs from this DNA's translation at residue 12, which points to a read error; the protein shown is made from the DNA. Other DNA sequences in the same sample also yield this CDR3. The chain couples TRDV3 to TRDJ1; 9 bases agree with TRDD3. Germline CDR1 TVYSNPD, CDR2 GDNSRS (reference sequence). There are 16 residues in the CDR3. The CDR3 region is CAVFGLRGDTLGKLIF. In DNA, the CDR3 is TGTGCCGTTTTTGGACTTCGGGGGGATACCCTTGGTAAACTCATCTTC. The full variable domain, with the rest looked up from reference TRDV3 and TRDJ1, is CDKVTQSSPDQTVASGSEVVLLCTYDTVYSNPDLFWYRIRPDYSFQFVFYGDNSRSEGADFTQGRFSVKHILTQKAFHLVISPVRTEDSATYYCAVFGLRGDTLGKLIFGKGTRVTVEP.

This clone was seen repeatedly, ten times or more. With only one base between it and a far larger clone, this is likely a read error. At the DNA level, this CDR3 is encoded by other sequences in the same sample as well. This chain connects TRDV2 to TRDJ2, with D maybe TRDD3 (6 bases). Here the J gene came from matching the DNA to germline, since TCRdb omits it. Per germline, CDR1 GEAIGNYY and CDR2 EKD. V lost 2 bases and J lost 5, with 14 bases in between. The CDR3 loop spans 15 amino acids. The CDR3 bases are TGTGCCTGTGACAACGTGGGGATTGGCACAGCACAACTCTTCTTT. Residues: CACDNVGIGTAQLFF.

This clone was counted ten times or more. Other DNA sequences in the sample encode the same CDR3. The chain combines TRDV1 with TRDJ1, with TRDD3 identical over 11 bases. This CDR3 region has 21 residues. V lost 3 bases and J lost 1; bases outside the gene matches: 19. Germline V gene data show CDR1 as TSWWSYY and CDR2 as QGS. The CDR3 sequence: CALGDPRLLYWGIMGTDKLIF. The CDR3 DNA reads as TGTGCTCTTGGGGACCCCCGGCTTCTGTACTGGGGGATAATGGGCACCGATAAACTCATCTTT.

This clone has at least ten counts. TCRdb assigns this DNA the protein of a much larger clone, which departs from its translation at residue 17; this likely reflects a read error, and the protein shown comes from translating the DNA. The V and J genes are TRDV2 and TRDJ3, with TRDD3 identical over 9 bases. No J gene was available from TCRdb, and it was assigned here by a germline match of the DNA. Germline V lookup: CDR1 GEAIGNYY, CDR2 EKD. CDR3 size: 20 residues. The CDR3 spells CACDTDTGGPDPWDTRRMFF. The CDR3 DNA follows: TGTGCCTGTGACACGGATACTGGGGGACCCGACCCCTGGGACACCCGACGGATGTTTTTC.

Concerning this clone itself: Only one base separates this from a far larger clonotype, so it likely reflects a read error. The sample holds other DNA sequences that translate to the same CDR3. The V gene is TRDV1, the J gene TRDJ3, with 11 bases identical to TRDD3. The J gene was missing in TCRdb and was found by matching the end of the DNA to germline. There are 23 residues in the CDR3. V shed 1 base and J 0 bases; nucleotides not matched to a gene: 14. Germline-derived CDR1 and CDR2 are TSWWSYY and QGS. CDR3 sequence reads: CALGERFLYWGIITSWDTRQMFF. CDR3 coding DNA: TGTGCTCTTGGGGAACGCTTTCTTTACTGGGGGATAATCACCTCCTGGGACACCCGACAGATGTTTTTC.

Only a few counts were recorded for this clone. A far larger clone is one nucleotide away, so this likely arose from a read error. The sample contains more than one DNA sequence encoding this CDR3. V and J are TRDV2 and TRDJ1, with D hard to call. No J gene was available from TCRdb, and it was assigned here by a germline match of the DNA. V lost 0 bases to trimming and J lost 0 bases, with 13 bases between them. This CDR3 is 16 amino acids long. The V gene's germline CDR1 is GEAIGNYY and CDR2 EKD. The CDR3 here is CACDTVGASYTDKLIF. In DNA, the CDR3 is TGTGCCTGTGACACCGTGGGTGCCTCGTACACCGATAAACTCATCTTT.

This clone was recorded a few times. TCRdb's protein for this DNA is that of a much larger clone and differs from the translation at residue 8, likely a read error; the protein shown is the DNA translation. This chain connects TRDV2 to TRDJ1; a possible D gene is TRDD3 (6 bases). Here the J gene was assigned by germline matching of the DNA, as TCRdb has none. This CDR3 is 17 amino acids long. The V end was cut by 0 bases, the J end by 3 bases, with 19 bases between. Germline-derived CDR1 and CDR2 are GEAIGNYY and EKD. DNA of the CDR3: TGTGCCTGTGACACCGTAGGGAGATACGCGGATCCCGATAAACTCATCTTT. Translated, it gives CACDTVGRYADPDKLIF.

This clone has just a few counts. One base separates it from a far larger clone, so it is likely a read error. Other DNA variants within this sample encode the same CDR3. This chain's CDR3 is CALGELKAFAWGIGYTDKLIF. CDR3 nucleotide sequence: TGTGCTCTTGGGGAGCTAAAAGCCTTCGCGTGGGGGATCGGGTACACCGATAAACTCATCTTT. The chain uses TRDV1 and TRDJ1; 8 positions agree with TRDD3. Because TCRdb records no J gene, it was assigned here through a match of the DNA to germline. The CDR3 extends over 21 amino acids. J gave up 0 bases and V 3 bases, and 21 bases lay outside the gene matches. Germline loops: CDR1 TSWWSYY, CDR2 QGS.

As to this clone: Translating this DNA gives a protein that differs at residue 10 from the TCRdb one, which belongs to a much larger clone; a read error is likely, and the protein shown is this translation. The chain recombines TRDV2 with TRDJ1, with TRDD3 matching 11 bases. Germline lookup yields CDR1 GEAIGNYY and CDR2 EKD. The junction had 18 bases not matched to a gene; V was cut back by 0 bases and J by 1 base. This CDR3 comprises 21 residues. The DNA of the CDR3 is TGTGCCTGTGACACCCTCACCTTATCTATACTGGGGGATAATCGCACCGATAAACTCATCTTT. This gives the protein CACDTLTLSILGDNRTDKLIF.

This clone has ten or more counts. The J gene is TRDJ1, the V gene TRDV1; weak D call: TRDD3 (6 bases). Germline V gene data show CDR1 as TSWWSYY and CDR2 as QGS. The V and J ends lost 0 bases and 3 bases respectively, with 20 bases between them. The CDR3 is 18 residues long. Written as DNA, the CDR3 is TGTGCTCTTGGGGAACTGCTGTTGCCTCGACTGGGTTCCGATAAACTCATCTTT. As protein: CALGELLLPRLGSDKLIF.

This clone was seen a few times. A read error likely explains why the TCRdb protein, taken from a much larger clone, differs from this DNA's translation at residue 6; the protein shown is translated from the DNA. CDR3 residues: CACDTVLGDRRWDTRQMFF. The CDR3 coding sequence is TGTGCCTGTGACACCGTACTGGGGGATAGGAGGTGGGACACCCGACAGATGTTTTTC. V is TRDV2 and J is TRDJ3; 11 bases match TRDD3. The length of the CDR3 is 19 residues. The germline V gene has CDR1 GEAIGNYY and CDR2 EKD. With V trimmed by 0 bases and J by 4 bases, 7 bases remained unmatched.

This clone was observed a handful of times. A read error likely explains why the TCRdb protein, taken from a much larger clone, differs from this DNA's translation at residue 14; the protein shown is translated from the DNA. The CDR3 spells CACNTGGHYTDKLTF. The CDR3 DNA is TGTGCCTGCAATACTGGGGGACATTACACCGATAAACTCACCTTT. No J gene was named, though the V gene is TRDV2; the D segment call TRDD3 is taken from the table without a DNA check. Germline V gene sequence: CDR1 GEAIGNYY, CDR2 EKD. The CDR3 has 15 amino acids.

Comments on this clone: TCRdb's listed protein matches a much larger clone and diverges from this DNA's translation at residue 3, likely through a read error; the protein shown comes from the DNA. The chain is built from TRDV2 and TRDJ3, with TRDD3 matching over 13 bases. TCRdb leaves out the J gene; it was filled in here by matching the DNA to germline. Germline CDR1 and CDR2: GEAIGNYY and EKD. CDR3 length: 22 amino acids. The CDR3 here is CARDRVLGDTPLSSWDTRQMFF. The CDR3 DNA reads TGTGCCCGTGACAGAGTACTGGGGGATACGCCCTTGAGCTCCTGGGACACCCGACAGATGTTTTTC.

The table lists this clone with a few counts. TCRdb's listed protein matches a much larger clone and diverges from this DNA's translation at residue 19, likely through a read error; the protein shown comes from the DNA. Here the CDR3 DNA reads TGTGCCTTTACACTTGTGGGCCTACGTCGTGGGATAAGGATCCGCTCCTGGGACGCCCGACAGATGTTTTTC. Encoded protein: CAFTLVGLRRGIRIRSWDARQMFF. The V call is TRDV3, the J call TRDJ3; possibly TRDD3 for D (6 bases). The J gene, left out of TCRdb, was set here by checking the DNA against germline. The CDR3 spans 24 residues. Germline V gene sequence: CDR1 TVYSNPD, CDR2 GDNSRS (reference sequence).

As for this clone: The TCRdb protein comes from a much larger clone and disagrees with this DNA's translation at residue 4, likely due to a read error; the protein given here is derived from the DNA. The chain joins TRDV2 to TRDJ3; D remains ambiguous. No J segment appears in TCRdb, so it was assigned here by matching the sequence to germline. The CDR3 consists of 11 residues. From germline, CDR1 is GEAIGNYY and CDR2 EKD. The CDR3 DNA follows: TGTGCCTGTGGCACCTCATCTGAGATGTTTTTC. This gives the protein CACGTSSEMFF.

As concerns this clone: The likely explanation is a read error, given a far larger clone one base away. This same CDR3 is encoded by further DNA sequences in the sample. This chain uses TRDV1 with TRDJ1, with 13 bases that match TRDD3. The J gene, missing from TCRdb, was assigned here through DNA to germline matching. Germline CDR1 TSWWSYY, CDR2 QGS. The CDR3 extends over 25 amino acids. Written as DNA, the CDR3 is TGCGCTCTTGGTATCGACTTTCTGAGGTCCATTACTGGGGGATACGCACCAGGCTACACCGATAAACTCATCTTT. Protein sequence: CALGIDFLRSITGGYAPGYTDKLIF.

This clone was counted a few times. TCRdb attributes to this sequence the protein of a much larger clone, which differs from the DNA translation at residue 13; a read error is likely, and the protein displayed is translated from the DNA. This rearrangement joins TRDV1 to TRDJ1; 8 bases are shared with TRDD3. Germline CDR1 reads TSWWSYY; CDR2 reads QGS. The CDR3 is 22 amino acids. The ends lost 0 bases at V and 4 bases at J; junction bases unmatched: 25. CDR3 coding DNA: TGTGCTCTTGGGGAACTATTTACCTATACTACGAAATACTGGGGGTTAGGCGATAAACTCATCTTT. Its protein product is CALGELFTYTTKYWGLGDKLIF.

This clone was detected only a few times. A much bigger clone sits one base away, suggesting this may be a read error. Distinct nucleotide sequences in the sample also encode this CDR3. The gene calls are TRDV3 and TRDJ2, with TRDD3 matching 12 bases. The CDR3 runs 20 residues. CDR1 and CDR2 (germline): TVYSNPD, GDNSRS (reference sequence). The CDR3 sequence is CAFGVLPRTGGYTGPAQLFF. CDR3 in DNA: TGTGCCTTCGGGGTTCTTCCTCGTACTGGGGGATACACGGGCCCAGCACAGCTCTTCTTT.

This clone has just a few counts. The protein that TCRdb holds for this DNA derives from a much larger clone and differs from the translated DNA at residue 15, which likely indicates a read error; the protein shown here is translated from the DNA. V gene TRDV1 combines with J gene TRDJ1; 10 bases map to TRDD3. Here the J gene came from matching the DNA to germline, since TCRdb omits it. The CDR3 sequence is 21 residues long. Germline-derived CDR1 and CDR2 are TSWWSYY and QGS. With 2 bases clipped from V and 0 bases from J, the junction kept 18 bases outside the gene matches. The CDR3 DNA follows: TGTGCTCTTGGGGAAGGGGTCCTAAGAAACCGGGGGATACGACACACCGATAAACTCATCTTT. This translates into CALGEGVLRNRGIRHTDKLIF.

This clone turned up a few times. With a far larger clone one base away, a read error is the likely cause. Other DNA sequences within the sample encode an identical CDR3. The V gene is TRDV3, the J gene TRDJ1; D remains unclear. No J segment appears in TCRdb, so it was assigned here by matching the sequence to germline. The germline V gene has CDR1 TVYSNPD and CDR2 GDNSRS (reference sequence). The CDR3 totals 15 residues. CDR3 nucleotides: TGTGCCTCGACGACGTTCATCTCGTACACCGACAAACTCATCTTT. Its translation: CASTTFISYTDKLIF.

This clone occurred a few times. The likely explanation is a read error, given a far larger clone one base away. Other DNA sequences in the sample encode the same CDR3. The chain recombines TRDV2 with TRDJ2, with TRDD3 matching over 8 bases. TCRdb records no J gene; here it was assigned by comparing the DNA to germline. The CDR3 is 15 residues long. Germline V gene sequence: CDR1 GEAIGNYY, CDR2 EKD. The chain's CDR3 is CACDWGAPLTAQLFF. Written as DNA, the CDR3 is TGCGCCTGTGACTGGGGGGCACCTTTGACAGCACAACTCTTCTTT.